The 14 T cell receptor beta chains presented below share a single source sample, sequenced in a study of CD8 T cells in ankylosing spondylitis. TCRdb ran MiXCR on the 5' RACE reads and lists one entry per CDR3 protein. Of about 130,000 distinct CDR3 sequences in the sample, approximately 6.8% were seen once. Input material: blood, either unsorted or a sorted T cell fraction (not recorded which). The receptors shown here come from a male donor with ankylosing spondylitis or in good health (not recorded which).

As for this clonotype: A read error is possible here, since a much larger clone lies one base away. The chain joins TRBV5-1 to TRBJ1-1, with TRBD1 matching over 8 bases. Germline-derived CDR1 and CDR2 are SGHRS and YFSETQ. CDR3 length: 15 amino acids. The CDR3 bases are TGCACCAGCAGCTTGGCGGTGGGGACAGGTGCTGAAGCTTTCTTT. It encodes CTSSLAVGTGAEAFF.

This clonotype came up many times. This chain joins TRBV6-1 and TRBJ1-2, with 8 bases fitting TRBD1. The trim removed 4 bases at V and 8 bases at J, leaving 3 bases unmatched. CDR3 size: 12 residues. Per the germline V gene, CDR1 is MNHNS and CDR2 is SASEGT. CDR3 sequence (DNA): TGTGCCAGCAGTGGACAGGGGCAAGGCTACACCTTC. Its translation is CASSGQGQGYTF.

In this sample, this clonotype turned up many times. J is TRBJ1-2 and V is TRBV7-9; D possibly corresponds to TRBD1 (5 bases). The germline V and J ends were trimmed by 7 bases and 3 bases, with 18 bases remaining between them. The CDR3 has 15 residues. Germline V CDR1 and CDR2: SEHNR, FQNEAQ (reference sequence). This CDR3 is CASIRGAATDYGYTF. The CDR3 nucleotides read TGTGCCAGCATTCGAGGGGCAGCGACAGACTATGGCTACACCTTC. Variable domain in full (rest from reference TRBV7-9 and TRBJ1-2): DTGVSQNPRHKITKRGQNVTFRCDPISEHNRLYWYRQTLGQGPEFLTYFQNEAQLEKSRLLSDRFSAERPKGSFSTLEIQRTEQGDSAMYLCASIRGAATDYGYTFGSGTRLTVV.

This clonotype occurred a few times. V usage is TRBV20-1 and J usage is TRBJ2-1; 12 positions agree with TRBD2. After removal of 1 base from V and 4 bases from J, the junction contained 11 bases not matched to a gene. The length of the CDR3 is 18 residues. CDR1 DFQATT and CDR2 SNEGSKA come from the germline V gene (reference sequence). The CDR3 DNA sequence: TGCAGTGCTAGAGCTGTAACTAGCGGGAGGCGGATATACAATGAGCAGTTCTTC. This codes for CSARAVTSGRRIYNEQFF.

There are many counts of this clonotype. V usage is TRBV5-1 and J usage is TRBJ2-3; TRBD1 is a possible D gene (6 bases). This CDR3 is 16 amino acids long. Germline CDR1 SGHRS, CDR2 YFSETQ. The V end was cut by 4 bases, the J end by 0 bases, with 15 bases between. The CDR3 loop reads CASSRKQGTSTDTQYF. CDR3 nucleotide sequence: TGCGCCAGCAGCCGTAAACAGGGCACTAGCACAGATACGCAGTATTTT.

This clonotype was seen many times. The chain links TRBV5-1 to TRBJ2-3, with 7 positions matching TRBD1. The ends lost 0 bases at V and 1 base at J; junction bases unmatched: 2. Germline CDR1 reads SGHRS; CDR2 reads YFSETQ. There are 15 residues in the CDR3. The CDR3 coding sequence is TGCGCCAGCAGCTTGGGACAGGGACGCACAGATACGCAGTATTTT. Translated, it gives CASSLGQGRTDTQYF.

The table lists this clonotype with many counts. Here the CDR3 reads CASSQGPTPEDEQFF. CDR3 DNA: TGCGCCAGCAGCCAGGGACCCACACCCGAGGATGAGCAGTTCTTC. The chain joins TRBV5-1 to TRBJ2-1, with D perhaps matching TRBD1 or TRBD2 (5 bases each). Per germline, CDR1 SGHRS and CDR2 YFSETQ. The V end lost 4 bases, the J end lost 8 bases, and 19 bases lay between the germline ends. The CDR3 loop spans 15 amino acids.

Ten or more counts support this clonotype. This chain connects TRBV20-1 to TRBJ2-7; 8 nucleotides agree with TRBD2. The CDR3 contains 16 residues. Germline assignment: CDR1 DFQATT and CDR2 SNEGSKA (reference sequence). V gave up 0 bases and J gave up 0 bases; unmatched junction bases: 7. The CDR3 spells CSARDPGGYSSYEQYF. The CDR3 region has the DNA TGCAGTGCTAGAGATCCGGGGGGGTACAGCTCCTACGAGCAGTACTTC.

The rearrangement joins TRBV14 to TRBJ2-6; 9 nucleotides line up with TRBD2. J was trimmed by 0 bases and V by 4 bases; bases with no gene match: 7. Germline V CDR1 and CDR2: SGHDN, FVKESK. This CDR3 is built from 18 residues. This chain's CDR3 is CASSRRSGGISGANVLTF. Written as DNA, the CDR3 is TGTGCCAGCAGCCGCCGAAGCGGGGGGATCTCTGGGGCCAACGTCCTGACTTTC.

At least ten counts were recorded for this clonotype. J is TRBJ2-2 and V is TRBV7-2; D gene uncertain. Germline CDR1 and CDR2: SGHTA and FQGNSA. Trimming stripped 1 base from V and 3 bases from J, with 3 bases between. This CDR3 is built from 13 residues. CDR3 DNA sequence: TGTGCCAGCAGCTTAGTAGACACCGGGGAGCTGTTTTTT. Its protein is CASSLVDTGELFF.

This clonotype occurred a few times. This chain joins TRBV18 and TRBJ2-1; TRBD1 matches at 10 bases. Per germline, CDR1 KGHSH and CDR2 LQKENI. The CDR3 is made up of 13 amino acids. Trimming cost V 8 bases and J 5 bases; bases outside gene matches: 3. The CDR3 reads CASGQGVDNEQFF. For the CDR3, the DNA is TGTGCCAGCGGACAGGGGGTTGACAATGAGCAGTTCTTC.

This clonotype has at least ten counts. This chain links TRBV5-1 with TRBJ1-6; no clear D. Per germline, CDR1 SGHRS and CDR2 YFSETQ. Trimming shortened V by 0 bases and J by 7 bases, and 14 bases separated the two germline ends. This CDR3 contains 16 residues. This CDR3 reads CASSLGTTAGNSPLHF. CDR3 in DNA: TGCGCCAGCAGCTTGGGGACTACCGCGGGGAATTCACCCCTCCACTTT. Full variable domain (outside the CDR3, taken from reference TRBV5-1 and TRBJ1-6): KAGVTQTPRYLIKTRGQQVTLSCSPISGHRSVSWYQQTPGQGLQFLFEYFSETQRNKGNFPGRFSGRQFSNSRSEMNVSTLELGDSALYLCASSLGTTAGNSPLHFGNGTRLTVT.

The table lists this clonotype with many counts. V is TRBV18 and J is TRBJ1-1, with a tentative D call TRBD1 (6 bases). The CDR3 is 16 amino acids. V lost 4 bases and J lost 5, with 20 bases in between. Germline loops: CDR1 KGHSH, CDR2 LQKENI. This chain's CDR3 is CASSQPPGHGYTEAFF. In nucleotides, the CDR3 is TGTGCCAGCTCACAACCCCCGGGACACGGTTATACTGAAGCTTTCTTT.

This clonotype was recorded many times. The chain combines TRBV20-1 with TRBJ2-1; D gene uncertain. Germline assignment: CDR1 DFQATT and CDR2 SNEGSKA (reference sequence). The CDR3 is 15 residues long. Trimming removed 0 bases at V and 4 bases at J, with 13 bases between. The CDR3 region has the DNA TGCAGTGCTAGAGACGTCGGGCGGCTATACAATGAGCAGTTCTTC. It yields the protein CSARDVGRLYNEQFF.